The 30 T cell receptor beta chains reported below all come from one sample, sequenced in a study of cytomegalovirus exposure and HLA in healthy donors. In the PCR, 60 Vbeta and 13 Jbeta primers were used. The protocol was immunoSEQ multiplex PCR, while the TCRdb copy is restricted to in-frame clones and leaves out a portion. Here the sample spans about 120,000 clones, roughly 72% being singletons. Sequenced material: PBMCs. The receptors stem from a middle-aged man in good health and CMV-seropositive.

The table lists this clone with a few counts. The V and J genes are TRBV6-6 and TRBJ2-7, with D possibly being TRBD2 (6 bases). This CDR3 has 14 amino acids. V lost 5 bases to trimming and J lost 2 bases, with 13 bases between them. Germline CDR1 is MNHNY and CDR2 is SVGAGI (reference sequence). The CDR3 DNA reads TGTGCCAGCAGTAGCCGGGGAGGCACCTACGAGCAGTACTTC. Its protein is CASSSRGGTYEQYF.

The J gene is TRBJ2-5, the V gene TRBV7-8; 10 bases are a match to TRBD2. J lost 5 bases, V lost 2 bases, and 5 bases had no gene match. CDR3 length: 15 amino acids. Germline CDR1 is SGHVS and CDR2 is FQNEAQ. The CDR3 DNA follows: TGTGCCAGCAGCTTATTAGCGGGAGGCCGGGAGACCCAGTACTTC. It yields the protein CASSLLAGGRETQYF.

This clone appeared a few times. The J gene is TRBJ1-4, the V gene TRBV6-5; 8 bases fit TRBD1. The CDR3 spans 15 residues. The ends lost 5 bases at V and 8 bases at J; junction bases unmatched: 10. Germline V gives CDR1 MNHEY, CDR2 SVGAGI. The CDR3 spells CASSLGGTGREKLFF. The CDR3 region has the DNA TGTGCCAGCAGTCTGGGGGGGACAGGTCGAGAAAAACTGTTTTTT.

The chain links TRBV7-9 to TRBJ2-7, with 7 bases lining up with TRBD1. Germline V gene lookup returns CDR1 SEHNR and CDR2 FQNEAQ (reference sequence). This CDR3 region has 14 residues. V shed 2 bases and J 4 bases; nucleotides not matched to a gene: 5. CDR3 bases: TGTGCCAGCAGCTTAAGTAGGACAGGTTACGAGCAGTACTTC. Its protein is CASSLSRTGYEQYF.

This clone was seen a single time. The J gene is TRBJ1-1, the V gene TRBV6-4; 7 nucleotides agree with TRBD1. Germline V gene lookup returns CDR1 MRHNA and CDR2 SNTAGT. The CDR3 totals 13 residues. The V and J ends lost 0 bases and 6 bases, in that order; junction bases with no gene match: 1. The CDR3 region is CASSDSTGAEAFF. The DNA for the CDR3 is TGTGCCAGCAGTGACTCAACAGGGGCTGAAGCTTTCTTT.

The V call is TRBV19, the J call TRBJ2-5; 8 positions agree with TRBD1. Germline-derived CDR1 and CDR2 are LNHDA and SQIVND (reference sequence). V lost 5 bases and J lost 5; bases outside the gene matches: 7. The CDR3 is 14 amino acids. This CDR3 reads CASSFDRGMETQYF. The CDR3 nucleotides are TGTGCCAGTAGTTTCGACAGGGGCATGGAGACCCAGTACTTC.

The rearrangement links TRBV5-6 to TRBJ2-7, with no clear D. Trimming cost V 2 bases and J 5 bases, with 17 bases left between them. The CDR3 runs 15 residues. CDR1 and CDR2 from the germline V gene are SGHDT and YYEEEE. The CDR3 DNA is TGTGCCAGCAGCTTCCCTCACACCACCGTTCACGAGCAGTACTTC. Translated: CASSFPHTTVHEQYF.

V is TRBV10-2 and J is TRBJ2-1; weak D call: TRBD1 (6 bases). Germline V gene sequence: CDR1 WSHSY, CDR2 SAAADI. V was clipped by 6 bases and J by 9 bases, with 21 bases between them. There are 15 residues in the CDR3. Here the CDR3 reads CASRAGTRGNGEQFF. The CDR3 DNA is TGCGCCAGCAGAGCCGGGACACGGGGCAACGGTGAGCAGTTCTTC.

The chain has TRBV9 and TRBJ2-5; the D gene is possibly TRBD1 (6 bases). CDR3 length equals 14 residues. Trimming took 2 bases from V and 5 from J, leaving 13 bases between them. The germline gives CDR1 SGDLS, CDR2 YYNGEE. The CDR3 loop is CASSVPGVGETQYF. CDR3 in DNA: TGTGCCAGCAGCGTCCCAGGGGTCGGGGAGACCCAGTACTTC. The entire variable domain, with the rest obtained from reference TRBV9 and TRBJ2-5, is as follows: DSGVTQTPKHLITATGQRVTLRCSPRSGDLSVYWYQQSLDQGLQFLIQYYNGEERAKGNILERFSAQQFPDLHSELNLSSLELGDSALYFCASSVPGVGETQYFGPGTRLLVL.

This clone was picked up a small number of times. The gene calls are TRBV5-6 and TRBJ2-1; 12 positions match TRBD2. CDR1 and CDR2 (germline): SGHDT, YYEEEE. Unmatched junction bases numbered 7, after V lost 0 bases and J lost 0 bases. This CDR3 has 19 residues. This CDR3 is CASSLELAGGPSSYNEQFF. As DNA, the CDR3 is TGTGCCAGCAGCTTGGAACTAGCGGGGGGCCCGAGCTCCTACAATGAGCAGTTCTTC. Filled out from reference TRBV5-6 and TRBJ2-1, the complete variable domain reads DAGVTQSPTHLIKTRGQQVTLRCSPKSGHDTVSWYQQALGQGPQFIFQYYEEEERQRGNFPDRFSGHQFPNYSSELNVNALLLGDSALYLCASSLELAGGPSSYNEQFFGPGTRLTVL.

The V call is TRBV7-2, the J call TRBJ2-7; perhaps TRBD1 as D (6 bases). Trimming stripped 5 bases from V and 2 bases from J, with 19 bases between. There are 16 residues in the CDR3. The germline gives CDR1 SGHTA, CDR2 FQGNSA. The CDR3 region has the DNA TGTGCCAGCAGCGCCTGGGGGCTACGCGAGCCCTACGAGCAGTACTTC. As protein: CASSAWGLREPYEQYF. Full variable domain (outside the CDR3, taken from reference TRBV7-2 and TRBJ2-7): GAGVSQSPSNKVTEKGKDVELRCDPISGHTALYWYRQSLGQGLEFLIYFQGNSAPDKSGLPSDRFSAERTGGSVSTLTIQRTQQEDSAVYLCASSAWGLREPYEQYFGPGTRLTVT.

The sample holds one count of this clone. V and J are TRBV7-8 and TRBJ2-7, with 13 nucleotides matching TRBD2. This CDR3 is 19 amino acids long. The V segment lost 2 bases and the J segment 4 bases; nucleotides outside the gene matches: 14. Germline CDR1 is SGHVS and CDR2 is FQNEAQ. The CDR3 sequence: CASSLWGLAGTRMVYEQYF. CDR3 bases: TGTGCCAGCAGCTTATGGGGACTAGCGGGAACGCGAATGGTTTACGAGCAGTACTTC. Looking up the rest from reference TRBV7-8 and TRBJ2-7 gives the full variable domain: GAGVSQSPRYKVAKRGQDVALRCDPISGHVSLFWYQQALGQGPEFLTYFQNEAQLDKSGLPSDRFFAERPEGSVSTLKIQRTQQEDSAVYLCASSLWGLAGTRMVYEQYFGPGTRLTVT.

V gene TRBV4-3 combines with J gene TRBJ2-7; tentative D call: TRBD1 (5 bases). This CDR3 region has 14 residues. Trimming removed 0 bases at V and 4 bases at J, with 10 bases between. The V gene's germline CDR1 is LGHNA and CDR2 YSLEER. CDR3 protein: CASSQEPGQYEQYF. The CDR3 bases are TGCGCCAGCAGCCAAGAACCAGGGCAGTACGAGCAGTACTTC.

J is TRBJ2-3 and V is TRBV5-1; possibly TRBD1 for D (6 bases). With 0 bases removed from V and 5 bases from J, the gap between germline ends came to 16 bases. Germline assignment: CDR1 SGHRS and CDR2 YFSETQ. CDR3 length: 16 residues. The CDR3 DNA is TGCGCCAGCAGCTTGGATGGGAACAGGGTGGAAGATACGCAGTATTTT. Protein: CASSLDGNRVEDTQYF.

V is TRBV2 and J is TRBJ1-3; 7 nucleotides agree with TRBD1. Germline CDR1 reads SNHLY; CDR2 reads FYNNEI. This CDR3 has 13 residues. J lost 8 bases, V lost 4 bases, and 5 bases had no gene match. The CDR3 bases are TGTGCCAGCAGTGTGACAGGGTTGTACACCATATATTTT. Translated, it gives CASSVTGLYTIYF.

The chain links TRBV29-1 to TRBJ2-5; 8 nucleotides match TRBD1. The J segment lost 5 bases and the V segment lost 8 bases, leaving 13 bases of the junction unmatched. CDR1 SQVTM and CDR2 ANQGSEA come from the germline V gene. CDR3 length: 14 amino acids. The CDR3, as DNA: TGCAGCACGTCCCCGGGACAGGTCCGGGAGACCCAGTACTTC. This encodes CSTSPGQVRETQYF.

The V gene is TRBV7-2, the J gene TRBJ2-5, with 12 bases that match TRBD1. Germline V gives CDR1 SGHTA, CDR2 FQGNSA. With 0 bases clipped from V and 1 base from J, the junction kept 9 bases outside the gene matches. This CDR3 contains 19 residues. The CDR3 is CASSLAPGTGGSTQETQYF. CDR3 bases: TGTGCCAGCAGCTTAGCGCCGGGGACAGGGGGCTCCACCCAAGAGACCCAGTACTTC.

V usage is TRBV28 and J usage is TRBJ2-1; the D gene is possibly TRBD1 (5 bases). CDR3 length: 15 amino acids. Trimming pared 5 bases from V and 2 bases from J, leaving 13 bases between. CDR1 and CDR2 (germline): MDHEN, SYDVKM. The CDR3 DNA reads as TGTGCCAGCAGTCCCTTAGACAGACCCTACAATGAGCAGTTCTTC. Its protein is CASSPLDRPYNEQFF.

The chain carries TRBV4-1 and TRBJ1-3; possibly TRBD1 for D (5 bases). CDR1 and CDR2 from the germline V gene are MGHRA and YSYEKL. The CDR3 extends over 17 amino acids. Trimming stripped 0 bases from V and 7 bases from J, with 19 bases between. CDR3 DNA sequence: TGCGCCAGCAGCCAAGAAGAACGGACAACGGTCTTTAACACCATATATTTT. Translated: CASSQEERTTVFNTIYF.

This clone was seen just once. The chain joins TRBV6-4 to TRBJ2-5; tentatively, D is TRBD1 (5 bases). Germline V CDR1 and CDR2: MRHNA, SNTAGT. There are 13 residues in the CDR3. Trimming took 3 bases from V and 2 from J, leaving 7 bases between them. The CDR3 region is CASSENRQETQYF. CDR3 nucleotide sequence: TGTGCCAGCAGTGAAAACAGGCAAGAGACCCAGTACTTC.

The chain is built from TRBV27 and TRBJ2-1; the match to TRBD2 covers 10 bases. The germline V gene encodes CDR1 MNHEY and CDR2 SMNVEV (reference sequence). Unmatched junction bases numbered 3, after V lost 3 bases and J lost 1 base. This CDR3 has 16 amino acids. The CDR3 bases are TGTGCCAGCAGTTTTACTAGCGGGAATTCCTACAATGAGCAGTTCTTC. Translating gives CASSFTSGNSYNEQFF.

The chain joins TRBV28 to TRBJ1-2, with 8 bases aligning to TRBD1. There are 14 residues in the CDR3. CDR1 and CDR2 (germline): MDHEN, SYDVKM. After removal of 5 bases from V and 4 bases from J, the junction contained 6 bases not matched to a gene. CDR3: CASSQSDRGYGYTF. The CDR3, as DNA: TGTGCCAGCAGTCAAAGTGACAGGGGCTATGGCTACACCTTC.

The chain has TRBV6-5 and TRBJ2-5; 7 bases align to TRBD2. The V gene end was trimmed by 6 bases and the J gene end by 10 bases; junction bases not matched to a gene: 5. Germline CDR1 and CDR2: MNHEY and SVGAGI. CDR3 size: 11 residues. The CDR3 DNA sequence: TGTGCCAGCAGAACCCCGGGAGGCCAGTACTTC. Translation gives CASRTPGGQYF.

This clone was counted between two and nine times. The chain employs TRBV7-2 and TRBJ2-7; 11 nucleotides match TRBD2. V shed 1 base and J 4 bases; nucleotides not matched to a gene: 6. The CDR3 runs to 16 residues. Germline-derived CDR1 and CDR2 are SGHTA and FQGNSA. As DNA, the CDR3 is TGTGCCAGCAGCTTAGTACTAGCGGGAGTCCCTTACGAGCAGTACTTC. It encodes CASSLVLAGVPYEQYF.

The gene calls are TRBV18 and TRBJ2-7; TRBD1 agrees at 7 bases. The ends lost 4 bases at V and 2 bases at J; junction bases unmatched: 8. This CDR3 comprises 15 residues. Germline CDR1 and CDR2: KGHSH and LQKENI. Written as DNA, the CDR3 is TGTGCCAGCTCACTCCGGGACAGCCCTGCCTACGAGCAGTACTTC. Translated: CASSLRDSPAYEQYF.

The CDR3 DNA reads as TGTGCCAGCAGCCGGACAGGGGACACTGAAGCTTTCTTT. It encodes CASSRTGDTEAFF. The chain combines TRBV2 with TRBJ1-1, with 9 bases identical to TRBD1. The germline gives CDR1 SNHLY, CDR2 FYNNEI. The CDR3 loop spans 13 amino acids. Germline trimming cut 6 bases from V and 3 bases from J; bases unmatched to any gene: 2.

V usage is TRBV6-5 and J usage is TRBJ1-1; D is undetermined. This CDR3 is built from 14 residues. Germline V gene sequence: CDR1 MNHEY, CDR2 SVGAGI. The V gene lost 5 bases and the J gene lost 0 bases, with 10 bases spanning the gap. The CDR3: CASSTTGMNTEAFF. CDR3 nucleotide sequence: TGTGCCAGCAGTACGACTGGCATGAACACTGAAGCTTTCTTT.

The rearrangement links TRBV19 to TRBJ1-5; TRBD1 matches 7 bases. The trim removed 6 bases at V and 3 bases at J, leaving 5 bases unmatched. From germline, CDR1 is LNHDA and CDR2 SQIVND (reference sequence). The CDR3 is made up of 14 amino acids. In DNA form, the CDR3 reads TGTGCCAGTAGGAAGGGACAGTCCAATCAGCCCCAGCATTTT. Its translation is CASRKGQSNQPQHF.

This clone appeared a single time. The rearrangement uses TRBV29-1 and TRBJ1-1, with a possible D match to TRBD1 (6 bases). Germline V CDR1 and CDR2: SQVTM, ANQGSEA. Trimming shortened V by 2 bases and J by 5 bases, and 12 bases separated the two germline ends. CDR3 length equals 13 residues. The DNA for the CDR3 is TGCAGCGTTGAACGAGGGGGAGGGACTGAAGCTTTCTTT. It is translated as CSVERGGGTEAFF.

This clone was seen just once. The gene calls are TRBV18 and TRBJ1-4; D is possibly TRBD1 (5 bases). The CDR3 runs to 14 residues. The germline V gene encodes CDR1 KGHSH and CDR2 LQKENI. V lost 2 bases, J lost 8 bases, and 12 bases lay in between. The CDR3 spells CASSPFQGEEKLFF. Written as DNA, the CDR3 is TGTGCCAGCTCACCATTCCAGGGTGAGGAAAAACTGTTTTTT.